This T cell receptor beta chain was profiled in a study of cytomegalovirus exposure and HLA in healthy donors. Sequenced by immunoSEQ multiplex PCR; TCRdb stores in-frame clones only, minus some. The sample has fewer than 200,000 clones; more than 80% are singletons. On this clone itself: What it binds is unknown.

Findings and caveats of the study: The study recorded about 160 TCR beta chains that were cytomegalovirus-associated.

The CDR3 is 15 amino acids. The germline V gene has CDR1 LGHNA and CDR2 YSLEER. The V gene lost 0 bases and the J gene lost 6 bases, with 11 bases spanning the gap. This chain connects TRBV4-3 to TRBJ2-2; D remains unclear. This TCR came from a woman younger than 30 in good health and CMV-seropositive. Sequenced sample: PBMCs. The CDR3 region is CASSQDLVPAGELFF. In nucleotides, the CDR3 is TGCGCCAGCAGCCAAGATCTGGTTCCGGCCGGGGAGCTGTTTTTT.